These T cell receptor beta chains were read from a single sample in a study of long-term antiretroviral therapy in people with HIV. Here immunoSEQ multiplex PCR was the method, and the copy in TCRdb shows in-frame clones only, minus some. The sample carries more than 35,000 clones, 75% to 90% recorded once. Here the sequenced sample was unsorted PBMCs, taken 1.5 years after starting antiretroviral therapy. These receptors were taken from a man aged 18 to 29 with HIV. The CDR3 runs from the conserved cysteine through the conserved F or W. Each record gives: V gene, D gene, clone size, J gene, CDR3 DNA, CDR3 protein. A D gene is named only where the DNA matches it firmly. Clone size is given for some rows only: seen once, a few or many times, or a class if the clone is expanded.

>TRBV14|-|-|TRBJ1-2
TGTGCCAGCAGCCATACTCCTCTCCCAGGGGAGGCCTATGGCTACACCTTC
CASSHTPLPGEAYGYTF
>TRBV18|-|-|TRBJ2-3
TGTGCCAGCTCACCAAGAGAGCTTCCCCGCCCAGATACGCAGTATTTT
CASSPRELPRPDTQYF
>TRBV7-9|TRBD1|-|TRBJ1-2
TGTGCCAGCAGCTCTTGGACAGGAGATGGCTACACCTTC
CASSSWTGDGYTF
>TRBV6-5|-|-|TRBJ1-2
TGTGCCAGCAGTTACGGGGAGTGGGGTGTCGGCTACACCTTC
CASSYGEWGVGYTF
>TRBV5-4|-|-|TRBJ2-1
TGTGCCAGCAGCCAGGAAGCGTCGCGGTACAATGAGCAGTTCTTC
CASSQEASRYNEQFF
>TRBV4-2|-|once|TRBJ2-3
TGTGCCAGCAGCCAAGGGCCCCCTAGCGCAGATACGCAGTATTTT
CASSQGPPSADTQYF
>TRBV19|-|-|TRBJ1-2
TGTGCCAGTAGTAGGGGGGCCGGCTATGGCTACACCTTC
CASSRGAGYGYTF
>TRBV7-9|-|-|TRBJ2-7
TGTGCCAGCAGCCGAGGTGAATCCGGACTGGGACGCTACGAGCAGTACTTC
CASSRGESGLGRYEQYF
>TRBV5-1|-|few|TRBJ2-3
TGCGCCAGCAGCTTAGGAAACAGGGACGGCACAGATACGCAGTATTTT
CASSLGNRDGTDTQYF
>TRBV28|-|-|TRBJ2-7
TGTGCCAGCAGTTTAGAACCGAGTCAAACCTACGAGCAGTACTTC
CASSLEPSQTYEQYF
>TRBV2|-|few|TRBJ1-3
TGTGCCAGCAAGCTAAGTGTTACCTCTGGAAACACCATATATTTT
CASKLSVTSGNTIYF
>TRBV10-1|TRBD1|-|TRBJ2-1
TGCGCCAGCAGTATACAGGGGAGAAATGAGCAGTTCTTC
CASSIQGRNEQFF
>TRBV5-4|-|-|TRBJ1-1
TGTGCCAGTAAAACACAAAACACAGGGAACACTGAAGCTTTCTTT
CASKTQNTGNTEAFF
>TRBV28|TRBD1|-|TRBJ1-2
TGTGCCAGCAGTCCGGTGGGGACAGGGTTCTATGGCTACACCTTC
CASSPVGTGFYGYTF
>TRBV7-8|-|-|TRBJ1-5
TGTGCCAGCACCAGGGACCGATTCCCCGGGGGGAATCAGCCCCAGCATTTT
CASTRDRFPGGNQPQHF